This T cell receptor (beta chain) came from a study of T-cell memory formation after mild COVID-19. It was 5'RACE with constant-segment primers that produced the TCR alpha and TCR beta cDNA libraries, which carried sample barcodes and UMIs. TCRdb reprocessed the 5' RACE reads with MiXCR, giving one entry per CDR3 protein. The table shows over 120,000 distinct CDR3 sequences, with 6% to 7% occurring only once. This clonotype was observed many times. The germline V gene encodes CDR1 SEHNR and CDR2 FQNEAQ (reference sequence). The ends lost 5 bases at V and 2 bases at J; junction bases unmatched: 7. The CDR3 covers 15 residues.

Source material: PBMCs or a T cell subset sorted from them (not recorded which). The TCR sequence derives from an adult woman who had mild COVID-19 (a few samples of this study predate the infection). Cell type and time point are not known. The V gene is TRBV7-9, the J gene TRBJ2-7; TRBD1 aligns across 9 bases. The CDR3 DNA follows: TGTGCCAGCAGCAAGGACAGGGGACGAGCCTACGAGCAGTACTTC. Amino acids: CASSKDRGRAYEQYF. The full variable domain, in which reference TRBV7-9 and TRBJ2-7 provide the parts outside the CDR3, is DTGVSQNPRHKITKRGQNVTFRCDPISEHNRLYWYRQTLGQGPEFLTYFQNEAQLEKSRLLSDRFSAERPKGSFSTLEIQRTEQGDSAMYLCASSKDRGRAYEQYFGPGTRLTVT.